This entry is about one TCR beta chain. This sample is part of a study of blood T cell repertoires in COVID-19. Study context: Samples of COVID-19 (acute and convalescent) were obtained from the United States, Italy and Spain. PBMCs, B-cell-depleted T cells, or T cells were the source of the cDNA or gDNA that made up the material.

Per the study methods: Amplification from reference gene primers served as the basis for estimated nucleated cell counts. Here immunoSEQ multiplex PCR was the method, and the copy in TCRdb shows in-frame clones only, minus some. The V and J calls and clone size were taken over from that table, and D and trimming were inferred from the DNA. Of about 100,000 clones in the sample, roughly 85% were seen once. The receptor's source is a man in his 70s with active or convalescent COVID-19. Sequencing was carried out using peripheral blood.

CDR3 sequence reads: CASSLVSGELFF. In DNA, the CDR3 is TGTGCCAGCAGCTTAGTTTCGGGGGAGCTGTTTTTT. The chain combines TRBV7-2 with TRBJ2-2; D is unclear. The V end was cut by 1 base, the J end by 8 bases, with 5 bases between. Germline CDR1 is SGHTA and CDR2 is FQGNSA. The CDR3 is made up of 12 amino acids.